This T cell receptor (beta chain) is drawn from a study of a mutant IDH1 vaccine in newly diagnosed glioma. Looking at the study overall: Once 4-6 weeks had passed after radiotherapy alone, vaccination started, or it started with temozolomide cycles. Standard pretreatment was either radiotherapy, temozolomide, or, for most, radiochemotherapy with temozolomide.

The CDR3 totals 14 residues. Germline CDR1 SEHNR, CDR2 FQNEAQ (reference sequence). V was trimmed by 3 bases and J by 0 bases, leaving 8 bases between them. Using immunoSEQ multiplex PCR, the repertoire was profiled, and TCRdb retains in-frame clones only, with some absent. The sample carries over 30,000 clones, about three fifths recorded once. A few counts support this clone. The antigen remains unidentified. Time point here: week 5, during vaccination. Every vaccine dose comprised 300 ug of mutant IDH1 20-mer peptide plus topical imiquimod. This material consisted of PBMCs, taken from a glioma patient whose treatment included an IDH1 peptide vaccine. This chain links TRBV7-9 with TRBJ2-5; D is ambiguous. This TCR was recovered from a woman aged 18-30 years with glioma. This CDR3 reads CASSLVSNQETQYF. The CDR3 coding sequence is TGTGCCAGCAGCTTGGTGTCTAACCAAGAGACCCAGTACTTC. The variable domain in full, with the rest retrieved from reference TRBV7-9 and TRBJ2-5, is DTGVSQNPRHKITKRGQNVTFRCDPISEHNRLYWYRQTLGQGPEFLTYFQNEAQLEKSRLLSDRFSAERPKGSFSTLEIQRTEQGDSAMYLCASSLVSNQETQYFGPGTRLLVL.